This record concerns one T cell receptor (beta chain) sequence. Its antigen is not identified. The sample is drawn from a study of cytomegalovirus exposure and HLA in healthy donors. Study results and caveats: Likely technical artifact: a cluster of highly shared sequence variants.

The PCR made use of 60 Vbeta and 13 Jbeta primers. Only in-frame clones appear in the TCRdb table, and some are missing; sequencing was by immunoSEQ multiplex PCR. This table has some 190,000 clones, roughly 80% appearing once. This CDR3 comprises 16 residues. The J segment lost 1 base and the V segment lost 1 base, leaving 4 bases of the junction unmatched. The germline V gene encodes CDR1 MNHNY and CDR2 SVGAGI (reference sequence). The sequencing sample was made of PBMCs. This clonotype was obtained from a girl aged 10 to 17 in good health and CMV-seropositive. This chain joins TRBV6-6 and TRBJ1-5, with 7 bases matching TRBD1. In DNA form, the CDR3 reads TGTGCCAGCAGTTACTTAACAGGGGCGAGCAATCAGCCCCAGCATTTT. Amino acids: CASSYLTGASNQPQHF.